This T cell receptor (beta chain) came from a study of Graves' ophthalmopathy and Graves' hyperthyroidism. Study-level results: Blood samples also showed most expanded thyroid clonotypes exceeding 0.001 frequency. With a specificity of around 77% and a sensitivity of 60% to 71%, the model predicted ophthalmopathy progression.

In this sample, this clonotype turned up many times. The antigen is undetermined. The authors amplified TCR beta CDR3 regions from RNA transcripts. The authors performed first-round RT-PCR with HTBI primers and then a second-round multiplex PCR. TCRdb called the multiplex PCR reads again in MiXCR, with one record for every CDR3 protein. The table shows some 1.1 million distinct CDR3 sequences, with 35% to 45% occurring only once. The TCR originated in an adult man with Graves' hyperthyroidism. Specimen: peripheral blood or thyroid tissue (not recorded which).

CDR3 loop: CASSGDSLMNTEAFF. The CDR3 DNA reads TGTGCCAGCAGCGGCGACAGCCTCATGAACACTGAAGCTTTCTTT. V gene TRBV9 combines with J gene TRBJ1-1; a weak D match, TRBD1 (5 bases). The CDR3 loop spans 15 amino acids. Trimming cost V 3 bases and J 0 bases, with 12 bases left between them. Germline CDR1 SGDLS, CDR2 YYNGEE.